This T cell receptor (beta chain) was observed in a study of metastatic and nonmetastatic thyroid tumors. The overall study: Peripheral blood and tumor or nodule samples from malignant and benign thyroid patients were compared. Study-level findings and limits: Relative to benign nodules, malignant thyroid tumors were reportedly characterized by significantly elevated TCR beta diversity in blood and tumor.

TCRdb re-called the PCR reads via MiXCR. The table records 43,000 or so clones, around 4% of them present only once. The table lists this clone with many counts. Its antigen remains unknown. No patient received treatment before thyroid surgery. The specimen was blood. The sequence derives from a female donor with papillary thyroid cancer or a benign thyroid nodule (not recorded which). Some clones in this sample may be carry-over from other donors' samples.

The CDR3 loop reads CASSDGGASEKLFF. DNA for the CDR3: TGTGCCAGCAGTGATGGGGGGGCTAGTGAAAAACTGTTTTTT. V gene TRBV2 combines with J gene TRBJ1-4; D is perhaps TRBD1 (6 bases). The germline V and J ends were trimmed by 3 bases and 7 bases, with 12 bases remaining between them. Germline-derived CDR1 and CDR2 are SNHLY and FYNNEI. This CDR3 has 14 amino acids.